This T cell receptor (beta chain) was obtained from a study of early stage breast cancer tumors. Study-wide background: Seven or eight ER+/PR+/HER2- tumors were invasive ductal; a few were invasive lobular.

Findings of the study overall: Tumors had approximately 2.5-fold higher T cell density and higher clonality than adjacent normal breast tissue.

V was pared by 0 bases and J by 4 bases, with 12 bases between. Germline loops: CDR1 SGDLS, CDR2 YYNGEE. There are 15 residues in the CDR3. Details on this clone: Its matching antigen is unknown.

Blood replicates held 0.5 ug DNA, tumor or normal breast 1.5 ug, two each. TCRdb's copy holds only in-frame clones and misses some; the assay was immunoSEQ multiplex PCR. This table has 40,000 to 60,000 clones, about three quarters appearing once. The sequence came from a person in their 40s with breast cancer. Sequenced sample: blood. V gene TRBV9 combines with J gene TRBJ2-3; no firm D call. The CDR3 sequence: CASSVAAVPSDTQYF. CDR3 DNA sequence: TGTGCCAGCAGCGTAGCGGCTGTCCCGTCAGATACGCAGTATTTT.